This TCR beta chain was found in a study of blood T cell repertoires in COVID-19. Study in general: COVID-19 samples collected from the United States, Italy and Spain covered acute and convalescent phases. In each case, the material was cDNA or gDNA derived from T cells, B-cell-depleted T cells, or PBMCs.

As handled by the study authors: Cell counts per sample came from amplifying reference gene primers. The data were produced by immunoSEQ multiplex PCR, yet TCRdb's version contains in-frame clones alone and is incomplete. The DNA was the basis for D and trimming; V, J and clone size are from that table. The sample includes about 210,000 clones, around 90% of them seen just once. The V gene's germline CDR1 is MNHNY and CDR2 SVGAGI (reference sequence). Trimming removed 5 bases from V and 4 bases from J; junction bases left unmatched: 4. There are 15 residues in the CDR3. Input material: peripheral blood. The receptor comes from a man in his thirties or forties with acute or convalescent COVID-19. V and J are TRBV6-6 and TRBJ2-6, with 8 bases lining up with TRBD1. The CDR3 here is CASSLTGAGANVLTF. DNA for the CDR3: TGTGCCAGCAGTCTGACAGGGGCCGGGGCCAACGTCCTGACTTTC.